A single sample gave rise to the 19 T cell receptor beta chains below, sequenced in a study of control samples from healthy donors and cancer patients (dated by TCRdb to the early 2020s). Libraries were constructed by the immunoSEQ multiplex PCR assay. As stored in TCRdb, this immuneACCESS dataset retains in-frame rearrangements with V and J assigned. A fraction of the clones does not appear; measured against another copy, unresolved V genes explain less than half of the discrepancy, and the remainder lacks a known reason. The table for this sample lists roughly 150,000 clones; about 94% of them were counted only once. Clones ranked in the top ten supply under 2.5% of the sample. Sequenced input: blood. The receptors come from a man in his fifties or sixties in good health.

The chain has TRBV28 and TRBJ2-1, with TRBD2 identical over 8 bases. CDR1 is MDHEN, CDR2 SYDVKM, per germline. V lost 6 bases and J lost 4; bases outside the gene matches: 14. The CDR3 is 17 amino acids. CDR3 DNA sequence: TGTGCCAGCAGCCATTATGGCGGGCGGGAGGTATACAATGAGCAGTTCTTC. It codes for CASSHYGGREVYNEQFF.

V gene TRBV28 combines with J gene TRBJ2-3; 8 positions agree with TRBD1. Per germline, CDR1 MDHEN and CDR2 SYDVKM. The length of the CDR3 is 16 residues. The junction had 10 bases not matched to a gene; V was cut back by 3 bases and J by 5 bases. CDR3 in amino acids: CASSFVTGDVVDTQYF. The CDR3 region has the DNA TGTGCCAGCAGTTTCGTGACAGGGGACGTAGTAGATACGCAGTATTTT.

This rearrangement joins TRBV11-2 to TRBJ2-5, with a tentative D call TRBD1 (5 bases). Trimming removed 4 bases from V and 3 bases from J, with 9 bases in between. The CDR3 runs to 13 residues. Germline-derived CDR1 and CDR2 are SGHAT and FQNNGV. The CDR3 bases are TGTGCCAGCAGCTGGGGCCAAAAAGAGACCCAGTACTTC. Translated: CASSWGQKETQYF.

This chain connects TRBV10-3 to TRBJ1-4; TRBD1 agrees at 8 bases. V dropped 4 bases and J dropped 8; count of bases not matched to a gene: 3. Germline V CDR1 and CDR2: ENHRY, SYGVKD. This CDR3 is 13 amino acids long. The CDR3 sequence: CAISGTGKEKLFF. The CDR3 nucleotides are TGTGCCATCAGTGGGACAGGGAAAGAAAAACTGTTTTTT.

V and J are TRBV5-1 and TRBJ2-3; 11 nucleotides agree with TRBD2. V lost 0 bases, J lost 2 bases, and 8 bases stayed unmatched. Germline lookup yields CDR1 SGHRS and CDR2 YFSETQ. The CDR3 contains 18 residues. CDR3 protein: CASSLGNSGRANTDTQYF. Written as DNA, the CDR3 is TGCGCCAGCAGCTTGGGTAATAGCGGGAGGGCGAACACAGATACGCAGTATTTT.

Only one count was recorded for this clone. The chain joins TRBV7-3 to TRBJ2-2; 7 bases agree with TRBD1. The V segment lost 6 bases and the J segment 3 bases; nucleotides outside the gene matches: 7. The CDR3 sequence is 15 residues long. From germline, CDR1 is SGHTA and CDR2 FQGTGA. The CDR3 region is CASRPTGLDTGELFF. The CDR3, as DNA: TGTGCCAGCAGGCCGACAGGGCTCGACACCGGGGAGCTGTTTTTT.

This clone has just a few counts. This sequence joins TRBV3-1 (or the pseudogene TRBV3-2) and TRBJ2-1; 10 bases agree with TRBD2. The CDR3 consists of 15 residues. The V segment lost 5 bases and the J segment 4 bases; nucleotides outside the gene matches: 5. Germline lookup yields CDR1 LGHDT and CDR2 YNNKEL (reference sequence). Written as DNA, the CDR3 is TGTGCCAGCAGCTACCCTAGCGGGAGATACAATGAGCAGTTCTTC. It specifies CASSYPSGRYNEQFF.

V usage is TRBV5-1 and J usage is TRBJ1-3, with no clear D. The germline V and J ends were trimmed by 3 bases and 0 bases, with 13 bases remaining between them. Germline CDR1 SGHRS, CDR2 YFSETQ. This CDR3 has 16 amino acids. This CDR3 reads CASSSNGPDSGNTIYF. The CDR3 region has the DNA TGCGCCAGCAGCTCTAACGGACCGGACTCTGGAAACACCATATATTTT.

CDR3 residues: CASSLRDSYGYTF. The CDR3 coding sequence is TGTGCCAGCAGTTTAAGGGACAGCTATGGCTACACCTTC. The rearrangement links TRBV12-3 or TRBV12-4 to TRBJ1-2, with 7 bases that match TRBD1. This CDR3 contains 13 residues. The J segment lost 4 bases and the V segment lost 2 bases, leaving 1 base of the junction unmatched.

This chain uses TRBV19 with TRBJ1-5; D remains unclear. V dropped 5 bases and J dropped 1 base, with 12 bases sitting between them. In germline, CDR1 is LNHDA, CDR2 SQIVND (reference sequence). The CDR3 is made up of 15 amino acids. For the CDR3, the DNA is TGTGCCAGTAGTCGGACCGTCATGAGCAATCAGCCCCAGCATTTT. Its translation is CASSRTVMSNQPQHF.

This rearrangement joins TRBV7-9 to TRBJ2-1, with TRBD2 matching over 14 bases. The CDR3 covers 16 residues. The J segment lost 10 bases and the V segment lost 5 bases, leaving 10 bases of the junction unmatched. The germline V gene has CDR1 SEHNR and CDR2 FQNEAQ (reference sequence). CDR3: CASSRRTSGRFAEQFF. In DNA, the CDR3 is TGTGCCAGCAGCCGGAGGACTAGCGGGAGGTTCGCCGAGCAGTTCTTC.

The chain joins TRBV2 to TRBJ2-7; 8 bases are a match to TRBD2. Losses at the gene ends were 8 bases for V and 6 bases for J; bases not matched to a gene: 9. The CDR3 extends over 13 amino acids. Per germline, CDR1 SNHLY and CDR2 FYNNEI. The CDR3 nucleotides read TGTGCCAGCTACAAGCGGGAGAGTTCCGAGCAGTACTTC. Translating it yields CASYKRESSEQYF.

CDR3 coding DNA: TGTGCCAGCAGCGATTCCAGGGAAACCTCGAACACCGGGGAGCTGTTTTTT. This encodes CASSDSRETSNTGELFF. The gene calls are TRBV9 and TRBJ2-2; a possible D gene is TRBD1 (5 bases). The CDR3 is 17 amino acids. The germline V and J ends were trimmed by 3 bases and 0 bases, with 15 bases remaining between them. Per germline, CDR1 SGDLS and CDR2 YYNGEE.

The genes are TRBV19 and TRBJ2-3; TRBD2 is a possible D gene (6 bases). The ends were cut back, 4 bases at V and 2 bases at J, with 13 bases in the middle. The CDR3 loop spans 15 amino acids. Germline assignment: CDR1 LNHDA and CDR2 SQIVND (reference sequence). This CDR3 is CASSRTGALTDTQYF. The CDR3 DNA sequence: TGTGCCAGTAGTAGGACGGGAGCTCTCACAGATACGCAGTATTTT.

The chain carries TRBV2 and TRBJ1-2; D is ambiguous. This CDR3 spans 13 amino acids. Germline assignment: CDR1 SNHLY and CDR2 FYNNEI. V lost 5 bases and J lost 8, with 15 bases in between. The CDR3 is CASSLTLTDGYTF. DNA of the CDR3: TGTGCCAGCAGTTTGACATTAACAGACGGCTACACCTTC. Full variable domain (outside the CDR3, taken from reference TRBV2 and TRBJ1-2): EPEVTQTPSHQVTQMGQEVILRCVPISNHLYFYWYRQILGQKVEFLVSFYNNEISEKSEIFDDQFSVERPDGSNFTLKIRSTKLEDSAMYFCASSLTLTDGYTFGSGTRLTVV.

The table lists this clone with a count of one. J is TRBJ2-7 and V is TRBV13; D remains ambiguous. Germline V gene data show CDR1 as PRHDT and CDR2 as FYEKMQ (reference sequence). The CDR3 is made up of 11 amino acids. The ends were cut back, 3 bases at V and 5 bases at J, with 5 bases in the middle. The CDR3 DNA reads TGTGCCAGCAGCTTGGAGCACGAGCAGTACTTC. Translating it yields CASSLEHEQYF.

The V gene is TRBV24-1, the J gene TRBJ2-2; no clear D. Germline lookup yields CDR1 KGHDR and CDR2 SFDVKD. The CDR3 loop spans 14 amino acids. V lost 4 bases, J lost 1 base, and 6 bases lay in between. Here the CDR3 reads CATSDSMNTGELFF. CDR3 DNA sequence: TGTGCCACCAGTGACTCCATGAACACCGGGGAGCTGTTTTTT.

The chain is built from TRBV6-5 and TRBJ2-2; 7 nucleotides agree with TRBD2. CDR1 is MNHEY and CDR2 is SVGAGI in the germline V gene. Unmatched junction bases numbered 5, after V lost 6 bases and J lost 7 bases. The CDR3 has 13 amino acids. The CDR3 bases are TGTGCCAGCAGGTTCCGGGGGGTCGGGGAGCTGTTTTTT. Translated, it gives CASRFRGVGELFF.

The J gene is TRBJ2-3, the V gene TRBV6-2 or TRBV6-3; D call uncertain. Germline CDR1 is MNHEY and CDR2 is SVGEGT. The CDR3 consists of 12 residues. V was trimmed by 8 bases and J by 4 bases, leaving 10 bases between them. The CDR3 DNA reads as TGTGCCAGCGGCCTCGGCGCAGATACGCAGTATTTT. Translating gives CASGLGADTQYF.